The clone carrying this TCR beta chain has just a few counts. Its matching antigen is unknown. The source of the sample is a study of beta chain features in type 1 diabetes. In the study overall: Age, gender and cell yields were alike across patients and healthy donors.

Blood was drawn once from each donor into heparinised tubes. The draws averaged roughly 120 mL. Each of the sorted populations had a purity greater than 95%. This CDR3 is built from 14 residues. The V end was cut by 0 bases, the J end by 6 bases, with 11 bases between. The germline V gene has CDR1 GTSNPN and CDR2 SVGIG (reference sequence). The study reverse transcribed the entire isolated RNA, so it sequenced expressed TCRB transcripts. Libraries were prepared by immunoSEQ multiplex PCR; TCRdb keeps only in-frame clonotypes and omits some of them. Of about 230,000 clones in the sample, roughly 16% were seen once. Findings and caveats of the study: Moderate but significant shortening of TCRB CDR3s was recorded in all four CD4+ subsets from Type 1 diabetes patients.

The specimen was naive CD4+ T cells from blood. This receptor was obtained from a young man with type 1 diabetes. The chain links TRBV30 to TRBJ1-4; D is uncertain. The CDR3 region has the DNA TGTGCCTGGAGTGTACTCGGCCGGCATGAAAAACTGTTTTTT. Amino acids: CAWSVLGRHEKLFF. Full variable domain (remainder filled in from reference TRBV30 and TRBJ1-4): SQTIHQWPATLVQPVGSPLSLECTVEGTSNPNLYWYRQAAGRGLQLLFYSVGIGQISSEVPQNLSASRPQDRQFILSSKKLLLSDSGFYLCAWSVLGRHEKLFFGSGTQLSVL.